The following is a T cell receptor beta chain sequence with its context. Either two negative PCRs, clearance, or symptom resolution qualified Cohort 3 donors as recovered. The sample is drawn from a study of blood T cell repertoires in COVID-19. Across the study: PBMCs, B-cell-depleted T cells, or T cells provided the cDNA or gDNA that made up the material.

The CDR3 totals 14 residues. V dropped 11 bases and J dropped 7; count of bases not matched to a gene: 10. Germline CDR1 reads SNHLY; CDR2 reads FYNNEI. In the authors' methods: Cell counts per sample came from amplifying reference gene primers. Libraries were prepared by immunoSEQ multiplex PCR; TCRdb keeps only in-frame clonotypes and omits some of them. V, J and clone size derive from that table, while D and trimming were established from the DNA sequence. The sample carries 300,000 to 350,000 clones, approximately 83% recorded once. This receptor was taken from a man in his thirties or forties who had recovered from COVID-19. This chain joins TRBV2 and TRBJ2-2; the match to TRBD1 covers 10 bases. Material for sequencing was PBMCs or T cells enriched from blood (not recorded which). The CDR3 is CACRTGGVIGELFF. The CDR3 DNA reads TGTGCCTGCCGGACAGGGGGTGTTATCGGGGAGCTGTTTTTT.